Below, 2 T cell receptor beta chains from the same sample are listed, as sequenced in a study of CD8 T cells in Susac syndrome. Roughly 0.45 to 1 ug RNA was reverse transcribed with random hexamers. Each CDR3 protein gets one entry after TCRdb re-called the immunoSEQ multiplex PCR reads with MiXCR. This sample carries roughly 200,000 distinct CDR3 sequences, roughly 90% of them seen once, and the ten largest clones take about 0.1%. Sequenced: CD4+ T cells from PBMCs. These receptors were collected from a human donor with Susac syndrome.

V and J are TRBV19 and TRBJ1-5; weak D call: TRBD1 (6 bases). V was clipped by 5 bases and J by 2 bases, with 10 bases between them. CDR3 size: 14 residues. In germline, CDR1 is LNHDA, CDR2 SQIVND (reference sequence). CDR3 amino acids: CASSSQGGNQPQHF. CDR3 bases: TGTGCCAGTAGTTCACAGGGAGGCAATCAGCCCCAGCATTTT.

The chain carries TRBV27 and TRBJ2-3; a weak D match, TRBD2 (6 bases). The CDR3 is 15 amino acids. Trimming took 0 bases from V and 6 from J, leaving 13 bases between them. Per the germline V gene, CDR1 is MNHEY and CDR2 is SMNVEV (reference sequence). The CDR3 region is CASSLSRAGRDTQYF. The CDR3 DNA follows: TGTGCCAGCAGTTTATCAAGGGCAGGGAGGGATACGCAGTATTTT.